This T cell receptor (beta chain) was found in a study of blood T cell repertoires in COVID-19. The wider study: Material from acute and convalescent COVID-19 was sourced from the United States, Italy and Spain. Sample material is recorded as cDNA or gDNA derived from T cells, B-cell-depleted T cells, or PBMCs.

Sequencing used immunoSEQ multiplex PCR; TCRdb keeps in-frame clones, though not all of them. The sample records 150,000 to 200,000 clones, around nine tenths being singletons. The CDR3 totals 15 residues. J gave up 0 bases and V 7 bases, and 9 bases lay outside the gene matches. Germline CDR1 and CDR2: MNHEY and SVGAGI. The chain uses TRBV6-5 and TRBJ2-7, with 7 bases fitting TRBD1. The material sequenced was peripheral blood. The sequence was obtained from a man between 65 and 85 years old with acute or convalescent COVID-19. The CDR3 is CASNSGGLSSYEQYF. The CDR3 DNA is TGTGCCAGCAACTCAGGGGGTCTTAGCTCCTACGAGCAGTACTTC.